This T cell receptor beta chain was sequenced for a study of blood T cell repertoires in COVID-19. In the study overall: The origin of the acute and convalescent COVID-19 samples was the United States, Italy and Spain. In each case, the material was cDNA or gDNA derived from T cells, B-cell-depleted T cells, or PBMCs.

Per the study methods: Reference gene primer amplification yielded estimated nucleated cell counts. The table came from immunoSEQ multiplex PCR; TCRdb's copy has only in-frame clones and leaves some out. The V and J calls and clone size come from that table; D and trimming were worked out from the DNA. The sample has about 210,000 clones; around 86% are singletons. The CDR3 has 15 residues. Germline V gene lookup returns CDR1 MNHEY and CDR2 SVGAGI. Germline trimming cut 6 bases from V and 1 base from J; bases unmatched to any gene: 6. Patients of the Seattle cohort, enrolled during active infection, were followed longitudinally.

The TCR sequence derives from a woman aged 70 to 79 with COVID-19, enrolled during active disease. The chain joins TRBV6-5 to TRBJ2-1; 7 bases are a match to TRBD1. The sequencing input was peripheral blood. CDR3: CASSPTGHSYNEQFF. In nucleotides, the CDR3 is TGTGCCAGCAGCCCGACAGGGCATTCCTACAATGAGCAGTTCTTC.